The T cell receptor beta chain under discussion was sequenced for a study of cytomegalovirus exposure and HLA in healthy donors. General study points: Sequencing artifact likely explains a cluster of highly shared sequence variants.

This clone appeared a few times. No antigen is known for it. The primer mix had 60 Vbeta and 13 Jbeta primers. TCRdb's copy holds only in-frame clones and misses some; the assay was immunoSEQ multiplex PCR. The table has 100,000 to 150,000 clones, 74% seen once. Trimming pared 0 bases from V and 7 bases from J, leaving 23 bases between. The CDR3 is made up of 18 amino acids. Germline CDR1 SGHTS, CDR2 YDEGEE. Sequencing was performed on PBMCs. This clonotype was obtained from a woman in her forties or fifties in good health and CMV-seropositive. J is TRBJ2-1 and V is TRBV5-8; D unresolved. CDR3 coding DNA: TGTGCCAGCAGCTTGGAAGGCGTGTCGGTCGGCAGGAATAATGAGCAGTTCTTC. Its protein is CASSLEGVSVGRNNEQFF.